A single sample gave rise to the 23 T cell receptor beta chains below, sequenced in a study of cytomegalovirus exposure and HLA in healthy donors. The PCR ran on 60 Vbeta and 13 Jbeta primers. Here immunoSEQ multiplex PCR was the method, and the copy in TCRdb shows in-frame clones only, minus some. The table includes about 130,000 clones, roughly 78% detected once. Sequences were obtained from PBMCs. The receptors originated from a man aged 30 to 39 in good health and CMV-seronegative.

The chain couples TRBV27 to TRBJ2-2; 7 positions agree with TRBD1. Germline CDR1 MNHEY, CDR2 SMNVEV (reference sequence). The CDR3 is 15 residues long. The V and J ends lost 5 bases and 1 base, in that order; junction bases with no gene match: 4. The CDR3 protein is CASSPDRQNTGELFF. CDR3 nucleotide sequence: TGTGCCAGCAGTCCGGACAGGCAGAACACCGGGGAGCTGTTTTTT.

The V and J genes are TRBV29-1 and TRBJ2-7; D gene ambiguous. The CDR3 consists of 14 residues. Trimming took off 4 bases at V and 5 bases at J, with 18 bases between the two ends. Per the germline V gene, CDR1 is SQVTM and CDR2 is ANQGSEA. This chain's CDR3 is CSVGLRQVVHEQYF. CDR3 nucleotide sequence: TGCAGCGTTGGGCTCAGACAAGTCGTACACGAGCAGTACTTC.

This clone has just one count. This rearrangement joins TRBV6-6 to TRBJ1-5, with no clear D. V was trimmed by 4 bases and J by 0 bases, leaving 4 bases between them. This CDR3 comprises 13 residues. The germline CDR1 and CDR2 sequences are MNHNY and SVGAGI (reference sequence). This CDR3 is CASSFYSNQPQHF. CDR3 in DNA: TGTGCCAGCAGTTTTTATAGCAATCAGCCCCAGCATTTT.

About this clone: One end of the junction varies from germline; a read error may be responsible. The chain joins TRBV7-7 to TRBJ2-5, with 10 nucleotides matching TRBD2. Germline values: CDR1 SSHAT, CDR2 FNYEAQ (reference sequence). The CDR3 runs to 14 residues. DNA of the CDR3: TGTGCTAGCAGCCCAGTAGCGGGGGGAGAGACCCAGTACTTC. This sequence encodes CASSPVAGGETQYF.

This clone was seen a handful of times. The chain has TRBV29-1 and TRBJ1-3; no reliable D call. The ends were cut back, 7 bases at V and 4 bases at J, with 17 bases in the middle. Germline CDR1 is SQVTM and CDR2 is ANQGSEA. CDR3 length: 14 amino acids. The CDR3 nucleotides read TGCAGCGGGCCACCTTCTCCATCCGGAAACACCATATATTTT. Protein: CSGPPSPSGNTIYF.

The chain employs TRBV29-1 and TRBJ2-5; D is uncertain. Matching the DNA end better, TRBJ2-7 makes the J call doubtful. Germline CDR1 SQVTM, CDR2 ANQGSEA. The CDR3 is 11 amino acids. The CDR3 nucleotides are TGCAGCGTTGCCCGATCCTACGAGCAGTACTTC. The encoded protein is CSVARSYEQYF.

This chain uses TRBV4-1 with TRBJ1-1; D call uncertain. Deletions cut 2 bases from V and 2 bases from J, with 12 bases between. The V gene's germline CDR1 is MGHRA and CDR2 YSYEKL. This CDR3 region has 15 residues. The CDR3: CASSQLDFVNTEAFF. The CDR3, as DNA: TGCGCCAGCAGCCAATTGGACTTTGTTAACACTGAAGCTTTCTTT.

This rearrangement joins TRBV6-5 to TRBJ2-7; possibly TRBD2 for D (5 bases). The ends were cut back, 0 bases at V and 0 bases at J, with 9 bases in the middle. The CDR3 loop spans 15 amino acids. Germline CDR1 and CDR2: MNHEY and SVGAGI. CDR3 bases: TGTGCCAGCAGTTACTCAAGCGGAAGCTCCTACGAGCAGTACTTC. Amino acid sequence: CASSYSSGSSYEQYF.

In its sample, this clone was seen a few times. Written as DNA, the CDR3 is TGCGCCAGCAGCGTCCTACAGGCGGCCGACGGGGAGCTGTTTTTT. This gives the protein CASSVLQAADGELFF. The chain carries TRBV5-1 and TRBJ2-2; D possibly corresponds to TRBD1 (5 bases). Trimming stripped 4 bases from V and 7 bases from J, with 17 bases between. The CDR3 is made up of 15 amino acids. Germline values: CDR1 SGHRS, CDR2 YFSETQ. The complete variable domain, with remaining parts taken from reference TRBV5-1 and TRBJ2-2, reads KAGVTQTPRYLIKTRGQQVTLSCSPISGHRSVSWYQQTPGQGLQFLFEYFSETQRNKGNFPGRFSGRQFSNSRSEMNVSTLELGDSALYLCASSVLQAADGELFFGEGSRLTVL.

The gene calls are TRBV5-4 and TRBJ1-4; 8 bases agree with TRBD1. Germline assignment: CDR1 SGHNT and CDR2 YYREEE (reference sequence). The junction had 5 bases not matched to a gene; V was cut back by 5 bases and J by 5 bases. The CDR3 spans 14 residues. The DNA for the CDR3 is TGTGCCAGCAGGCGCAGGGGGCCCAATGAAAAACTGTTTTTT. It encodes CASRRRGPNEKLFF.

V gene TRBV27 combines with J gene TRBJ2-1; TRBD2 agrees at 11 bases. Germline V gene data show CDR1 as MNHEY and CDR2 as SMNVEV (reference sequence). The CDR3 sequence is 14 residues long. V trimming: 7 bases; J trimming: 9 bases; junction bases outside the gene matches: 8. The CDR3 DNA reads as TGTGCCAGCAATCTAGCGGGGGGAGGGACTGAGCAGTTCTTC. Residues: CASNLAGGGTEQFF.

The rearrangement uses TRBV10-2 and TRBJ1-5, with TRBD1 matching 10 bases. CDR1 is WSHSY and CDR2 is SAAADI in the germline V gene. The CDR3 is 17 residues long. V trimming: 3 bases; J trimming: 4 bases; junction bases outside the gene matches: 9. The CDR3 reads CASSDPDRGLDNQPQHF. The CDR3 region has the DNA TGCGCCAGCAGTGATCCCGACAGGGGGCTTGATAATCAGCCCCAGCATTTT.

The CDR3 loop is CASSLATGGSYGYTF. DNA of the CDR3: TGTGCCAGCAGCTTAGCGACAGGGGGGTCCTATGGCTACACCTTC. J is TRBJ1-2 and V is TRBV7-9; 9 bases are shared with TRBD1. J was trimmed by 4 bases and V by 0 bases; bases with no gene match: 3. This CDR3 contains 15 residues. The germline gives CDR1 SEHNR, CDR2 FQNEAQ (reference sequence). The whole variable domain, remainder taken from reference TRBV7-9 and TRBJ1-2, is DTGVSQNPRHKITKRGQNVTFRCDPISEHNRLYWYRQTLGQGPEFLTYFQNEAQLEKSRLLSDRFSAERPKGSFSTLEIQRTEQGDSAMYLCASSLATGGSYGYTFGSGTRLTVV.

This chain joins TRBV6-6 and TRBJ1-2, with D possibly matching TRBD1 (5 bases). Germline loops: CDR1 MNHNY, CDR2 SVGAGI (reference sequence). The CDR3 length is 12 residues. Trimming cost V 6 bases and J 10 bases, with 15 bases left between them. CDR3 residues: CASRELRGYYTF. DNA for the CDR3: TGTGCCAGCAGAGAATTAAGGGGATACTACACCTTC.

The CDR3 sequence is CSVEGQFLNTEAFF. CDR3 in DNA: TGCAGCGTTGAAGGCCAGTTTTTGAACACTGAAGCTTTCTTT. This chain links TRBV29-1 with TRBJ1-1, with D uncertain. V lost 1 base and J lost 0, with 9 bases in between. The CDR3 totals 14 residues. CDR1 and CDR2 (germline): SQVTM, ANQGSEA. Filled out from reference TRBV29-1 and TRBJ1-1, the complete variable domain reads SAVISQKPSRDICQRGTSLTIQCQVDSQVTMMFWYRQQPGQSLTLIATANQGSEATYESGFVIDKFPISRPNLTFSTLTVSNMSPEDSSIYLCSVEGQFLNTEAFFGQGTRLTVV.

This clone was seen a handful of times. This sequence joins TRBV7-2 and TRBJ2-5, with TRBD2 matching 9 bases. This CDR3 is 15 amino acids long. Germline CDR1 is SGHTA and CDR2 is FQGNSA. With 5 bases clipped from V and 2 bases from J, the junction kept 6 bases outside the gene matches. CDR3 coding DNA: TGTGCCAGCAGCGCCGGGACTAGCCGTCAAGAGACCCAGTACTTC. This codes for CASSAGTSRQETQYF.

The gene calls are TRBV4-3 and TRBJ2-2, with D possibly TRBD1 on 6 matching bases. Germline V CDR1 and CDR2: LGHNA, YSLEER. The CDR3 spans 16 residues. Trimming took 1 base from V and 3 from J, leaving 12 bases between them. CDR3 nucleotides: TGCGCCAGCAGCCAAGCCCCGGACAGTTACACCGGGGAGCTGTTTTTT. Translated: CASSQAPDSYTGELFF.

The V and J genes are TRBV2 and TRBJ1-3; D may be TRBD1 (5 bases). Per the germline V gene, CDR1 is SNHLY and CDR2 is FYNNEI. The germline V and J ends were trimmed by 8 bases and 1 base, with 9 bases remaining between them. The length of the CDR3 is 13 residues. In DNA, the CDR3 is TGTGCCAGCGACAGAGAATCTGGAAACACCATATATTTT. This encodes CASDRESGNTIYF.

This chain links TRBV28 with TRBJ1-6; no firm D call. The ends were cut back, 4 bases at V and 7 bases at J, with 8 bases in the middle. This CDR3 comprises 13 residues. Germline lookup yields CDR1 MDHEN and CDR2 SYDVKM. The CDR3 region is CASSSLGNSPLHF. The CDR3, as DNA: TGTGCCAGCAGTTCCCTAGGCAATTCACCCCTCCACTTT. Together with reference TRBV28 and TRBJ1-6, the CDR3 gives the full variable domain: DVKVTQSSRYLVKRTGEKVFLECVQDMDHENMFWYRQDPGLGLRLIYFSYDVKMKEKGDIPEGYSVSREKKERFSLILESASTNQTSMYLCASSSLGNSPLHFGNGTRLTVT.

V and J are TRBV29-1 and TRBJ1-2; D uncertain. The V end lost 0 bases, the J end lost 0 bases, and 11 bases lay between the germline ends. This CDR3 has 15 residues. Per germline, CDR1 SQVTM and CDR2 ANQGSEA. The CDR3 sequence is CSVEDTVQANYGYTF. The DNA of the CDR3 is TGCAGCGTTGAAGACACGGTGCAGGCTAACTATGGCTACACCTTC. Using reference TRBV29-1 and TRBJ1-2 for the parts outside the CDR3, the full variable domain is SAVISQKPSRDICQRGTSLTIQCQVDSQVTMMFWYRQQPGQSLTLIATANQGSEATYESGFVIDKFPISRPNLTFSTLTVSNMSPEDSSIYLCSVEDTVQANYGYTFGSGTRLTVV.

This chain's CDR3 is CASRERGTDTQYF. CDR3 nucleotide sequence: TGCGCCAGCAGGGAGCGGGGGACGGATACGCAGTATTTT. This chain connects TRBV4-3 to TRBJ2-3; the match to TRBD2 covers 8 bases. The CDR3 spans 13 residues. CDR1 is LGHNA, CDR2 YSLEER, per germline. V shed 6 bases, J shed 6 bases, and the junction held 5 bases outside the gene matches.

V and J are TRBV7-2 and TRBJ1-4; the match to TRBD1 covers 8 bases. The CDR3 covers 14 residues. Germline-derived CDR1 and CDR2 are SGHTA and FQGNSA. The V segment lost 6 bases and the J segment 7 bases; nucleotides outside the gene matches: 7. The CDR3 bases are TGTGCCAGCAGTGCCAGGGGGCGCGTTGAAAAACTGTTTTTT. Its protein product is CASSARGRVEKLFF.

This clone was counted only a few times. The chain carries TRBV9 and TRBJ2-2; D is perhaps TRBD1 (6 bases). This CDR3 comprises 13 residues. Germline CDR1 reads SGDLS; CDR2 reads YYNGEE. The V gene lost 2 bases and the J gene lost 7 bases, with 9 bases spanning the gap. The CDR3 loop is CASSVTGIGELFF. CDR3 sequence (DNA): TGTGCCAGCAGCGTCACAGGGATCGGGGAGCTGTTTTTT.